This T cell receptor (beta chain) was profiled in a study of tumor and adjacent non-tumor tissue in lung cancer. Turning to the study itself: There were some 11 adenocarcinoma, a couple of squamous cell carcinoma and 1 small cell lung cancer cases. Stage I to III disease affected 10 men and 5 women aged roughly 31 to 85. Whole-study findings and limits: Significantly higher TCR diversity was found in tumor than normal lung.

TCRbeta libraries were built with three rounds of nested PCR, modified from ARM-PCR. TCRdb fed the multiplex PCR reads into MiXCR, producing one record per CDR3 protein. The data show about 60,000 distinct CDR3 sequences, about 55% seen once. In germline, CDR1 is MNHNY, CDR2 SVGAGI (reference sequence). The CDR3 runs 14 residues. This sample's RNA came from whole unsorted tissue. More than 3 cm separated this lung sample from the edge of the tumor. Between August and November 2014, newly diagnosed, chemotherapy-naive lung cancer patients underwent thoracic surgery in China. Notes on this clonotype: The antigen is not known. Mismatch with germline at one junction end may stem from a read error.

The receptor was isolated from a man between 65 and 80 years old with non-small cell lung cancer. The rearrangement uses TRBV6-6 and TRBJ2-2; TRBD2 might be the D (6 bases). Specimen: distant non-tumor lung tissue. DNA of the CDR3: TGTGCCAGCAGGGAAACAGGCTACACCGGGGGGCTGTTTTTT. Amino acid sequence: CASRETGYTGGLFF.